What follows is one TCR beta chain and its context. V was cut by 0 bases and J by 0 bases, with 10 bases left in between. The CDR3 is made up of 15 amino acids. From germline, CDR1 is SGHRS and CDR2 YFSETQ. The protocol was immunoSEQ multiplex PCR, while the TCRdb copy is restricted to in-frame clones and leaves out a portion. This table has about 130,000 clones, 70% to 90% appearing once. The data derive from a study of cytotoxic CD8 clonotypes in ibrutinib-treated CLL. Sequencing used PBMCs, obtained after 24 months of ibrutinib treatment. This clonotype originated in a human donor with chronic lymphocytic leukemia. The chain links TRBV5-1 to TRBJ2-7; weak D call: TRBD1 (5 bases). DNA for the CDR3: TGCGCCAGCAGCTTGGGTTCTCAGGGCTCCTACGAGCAGTACTTC. This translates into CASSLGSQGSYEQYF.